These 25 T cell receptor beta chains were sequenced from one sample in a study of cytomegalovirus exposure and HLA in healthy donors. The data were produced by immunoSEQ multiplex PCR, yet TCRdb's version contains in-frame clones alone and is incomplete. The repertoire consists of about 120,000 clones, with approximately 87% occurring once and the leading ten covering around 1.9%. Sequencing input: PBMCs. The receptors shown here come from a woman under 40 in good health and CMV-seronegative.

The chain couples TRBV6-5 to TRBJ1-2, with D maybe TRBD1 (5 bases). Trimming pared 0 bases from V and 6 bases from J, leaving 11 bases between. Germline values: CDR1 MNHEY, CDR2 SVGAGI. CDR3 length: 14 residues. Here the CDR3 reads CASSYSSGKDGYTF. The CDR3, as DNA: TGTGCCAGCAGTTACTCGTCAGGGAAGGATGGCTACACCTTC.

This chain links TRBV9 with TRBJ2-7; D may be TRBD2 (6 bases). This CDR3 comprises 15 residues. Trimming shortened V by 3 bases and J by 4 bases, and 17 bases separated the two germline ends. Germline V gene sequence: CDR1 SGDLS, CDR2 YYNGEE. The CDR3 DNA is TGTGCCAGCAGCGCAGCCTCGGGACTTTATTACGAGCAGTACTTC. Translation gives CASSAASGLYYEQYF.

This clone was recorded once. The rearrangement uses TRBV11-3 and TRBJ2-1, with 9 bases fitting TRBD2. The CDR3 is 15 amino acids. The junction had 8 bases not matched to a gene; V was cut back by 6 bases and J by 5 bases. Germline loops: CDR1 SGHNT, CDR2 YENEEA. The CDR3 here is CASSSGGLADNEQFF. CDR3 sequence (DNA): TGTGCCAGCAGTTCCGGGGGACTAGCCGACAATGAGCAGTTCTTC.

The rearrangement joins TRBV7-9 to TRBJ2-7; 13 bases match TRBD2. The CDR3 covers 16 residues. Losses at the gene ends were 5 bases for V and 0 bases for J; bases not matched to a gene: 4. CDR1 and CDR2 from the germline V gene are SEHNR and FQNEAQ (reference sequence). This CDR3 reads CASSHGTSGNSYEQYF. For the CDR3, the DNA is TGTGCCAGCAGCCACGGGACTAGCGGGAACTCCTACGAGCAGTACTTC.

The rearrangement joins TRBV30 to TRBJ1-5; D may be TRBD1 (5 bases). Germline values: CDR1 GTSNPN, CDR2 SVGIG (reference sequence). The ends were cut back, 2 bases at V and 2 bases at J, with 10 bases in the middle. The CDR3 extends over 14 amino acids. DNA of the CDR3: TGTGCCTGGAGTCTATGGGGGGGCAATCAGCCCCAGCATTTT. This sequence encodes CAWSLWGGNQPQHF.

The chain combines TRBV7-9 with TRBJ1-1; D remains unclear. The CDR3 consists of 13 residues. Deletions cut 5 bases from V and 0 bases from J, with 7 bases between. CDR1 and CDR2 from the germline V gene are SEHNR and FQNEAQ (reference sequence). CDR3 residues: CASSPQMNTEAFF. Written as DNA, the CDR3 is TGTGCCAGCAGCCCACAAATGAACACTGAAGCTTTCTTT.

The chain couples TRBV6-1 to TRBJ1-2, with 8 bases that match TRBD1. With V trimmed by 6 bases and J by 5 bases, 5 bases remained unmatched. CDR1 is MNHNS and CDR2 is SASEGT in the germline V gene. The CDR3 has 13 amino acids. The CDR3 reads CASRPGTGYGYTF. In DNA form, the CDR3 reads TGTGCCAGCAGACCGGGGACAGGTTATGGCTACACCTTC.

CDR3 sequence reads: CASSQATGATEAFF. DNA of the CDR3: TGCGCCAGCAGCCAGGCTACAGGGGCCACTGAAGCTTTCTTT. This rearrangement joins TRBV4-1 to TRBJ1-1; 7 nucleotides match TRBD1. Trimming cost V 3 bases and J 4 bases; bases outside gene matches: 5. This CDR3 contains 14 residues. Germline CDR1 and CDR2: MGHRA and YSYEKL.

The CDR3 here is CASRQEASTEAFF. The CDR3 region has the DNA TGTGCCAGCAGGCAGGAGGCATCCACTGAAGCTTTCTTT. V and J are TRBV2 and TRBJ1-1, with D unclear. Germline-derived CDR1 and CDR2 are SNHLY and FYNNEI. The CDR3 extends over 13 amino acids. Trimming left V 6 bases short and J 4 bases short, with 12 bases between. Together with reference TRBV2 and TRBJ1-1, the CDR3 gives the full variable domain: EPEVTQTPSHQVTQMGQEVILRCVPISNHLYFYWYRQILGQKVEFLVSFYNNEISEKSEIFDDQFSVERPDGSNFTLKIRSTKLEDSAMYFCASRQEASTEAFFGQGTRLTVV.

The chain recombines TRBV5-1 with TRBJ2-5, with 12 nucleotides matching TRBD2. The junction had 9 bases not matched to a gene; V was cut back by 2 bases and J by 1 base. The CDR3 contains 18 residues. Germline CDR1 is SGHRS and CDR2 is YFSETQ. The CDR3 sequence: CASSLLAGGGGGQETQYF. For the CDR3, the DNA is TGCGCCAGCAGCTTACTAGCGGGGGGCGGTGGGGGCCAAGAGACCCAGTACTTC.

The chain has TRBV19 and TRBJ2-3, with 10 bases lining up with TRBD1. Germline assignment: CDR1 LNHDA and CDR2 SQIVND (reference sequence). The CDR3 has 15 amino acids. The ends lost 4 bases at V and 0 bases at J; junction bases unmatched: 1. The CDR3 bases are TGTGCCAGTAGTACGACAGGGGGCAGCACAGATACGCAGTATTTT. Residues: CASSTTGGSTDTQYF.

The V and J genes are TRBV5-1 and TRBJ2-7; D gene uncertain. Between the trimmed V and J ends, which lost 0 bases and 2 bases, there was a span of 6 bases. CDR3 length equals 13 residues. CDR1 is SGHRS, CDR2 YFSETQ, per germline. The chain's CDR3 is CASSLDPAYEQYF. The DNA of the CDR3 is TGCGCCAGCAGCTTGGACCCGGCCTACGAGCAGTACTTC. Filled out from reference TRBV5-1 and TRBJ2-7, the complete variable domain reads KAGVTQTPRYLIKTRGQQVTLSCSPISGHRSVSWYQQTPGQGLQFLFEYFSETQRNKGNFPGRFSGRQFSNSRSEMNVSTLELGDSALYLCASSLDPAYEQYFGPGTRLTVT.

This sequence joins TRBV5-1 and TRBJ2-7, with 12 bases aligning to TRBD2. The germline V gene has CDR1 SGHRS and CDR2 YFSETQ. There are 20 residues in the CDR3. Trimming took 0 bases from V and 5 from J; bases not matched to a gene: 18. The CDR3 is CASSLGRWLAGGPPTDEQYF. The CDR3 nucleotides read TGCGCCAGCAGCTTGGGAAGGTGGCTAGCGGGGGGGCCTCCGACGGACGAGCAGTACTTC.

The rearrangement uses TRBV6-5 and TRBJ1-2; weak D call: TRBD1 (6 bases). Germline assignment: CDR1 MNHEY and CDR2 SVGAGI. Between the trimmed V and J ends, which lost 6 bases and 5 bases, there was a span of 16 bases. The CDR3 sequence is 14 residues long. CDR3 DNA sequence: TGTGCCAGCAGCCCTACCCTGACAGGATATGGCTACACCTTC. As protein: CASSPTLTGYGYTF.

The rearrangement uses TRBV9 and TRBJ2-2; D gene ambiguous. Trimming took off 3 bases at V and 0 bases at J, with 9 bases between the two ends. This CDR3 contains 15 residues. CDR1 SGDLS and CDR2 YYNGEE come from the germline V gene. The CDR3 bases are TGTGCCAGCAGCGGAACTTCCACGAACACCGGGGAGCTGTTTTTT. Its protein is CASSGTSTNTGELFF.

The chain links TRBV7-9 to TRBJ2-5; 10 bases agree with TRBD2. Germline CDR1 SEHNR, CDR2 FQNEAQ (reference sequence). Trimming took 0 bases from V and 5 from J; bases not matched to a gene: 6. The CDR3 extends over 16 amino acids. The CDR3 here is CASSLASGGADETQYF. Here the CDR3 DNA reads TGTGCCAGCAGCTTAGCGAGCGGGGGGGCCGATGAGACCCAGTACTTC.

CDR3 in DNA: TGTGCCAGCAGCTTGTGGGGCTGGGGGGGCGAGGGCAATCAGCCCCAGCATTTT. Translation gives CASSLWGWGGEGNQPQHF. The gene calls are TRBV5-6 and TRBJ1-5; the D gene is possibly TRBD1 (6 bases). The CDR3 contains 18 residues. The germline V and J ends were trimmed by 1 base and 2 bases, with 19 bases remaining between them. In germline, CDR1 is SGHDT, CDR2 YYEEEE.

To note about this clone: A junction end diverges from the germline sequence, so it may reflect a read error. This rearrangement joins TRBV7-8 to TRBJ2-6; 8 bases align to TRBD2. The CDR3 has 18 amino acids. Looked up from germline, CDR1 is SGHVS and CDR2 is FQNEAQ. CDR3 sequence reads: CASTPPGLDFSGTNVLTF. The CDR3, as DNA: TGTGCCAGCACGCCCCCGGGACTAGATTTCTCTGGGACCAACGTCCTGACTTTC. Full variable domain (missing parts from reference TRBV7-8 and TRBJ2-6): GAGVSQSPRYKVAKRGQDVALRCDPISGHVSLFWYQQALGQGPEFLTYFQNEAQLDKSGLPSDRFFAERPEGSVSTLKIQRTQQEDSAVYLCASTPPGLDFSGTNVLTFGAGSRLTVL.

In this sample, this clone turned up once. The genes are TRBV7-2 and TRBJ2-1; a possible D gene is TRBD1 (6 bases). The CDR3 loop spans 11 amino acids. V was cut by 5 bases and J by 12 bases, with 11 bases left in between. The germline V gene encodes CDR1 SGHTA and CDR2 FQGNSA. CDR3 amino acids: CASSTGLLQFF. The CDR3 DNA sequence: TGTGCCAGCAGCACAGGGTTATTGCAGTTCTTC.

The chain couples TRBV19 to TRBJ2-1; 14 bases agree with TRBD2. V was clipped by 1 base and J by 11 bases; unmatched bases: 7. Germline V gives CDR1 LNHDA, CDR2 SQIVND (reference sequence). The CDR3 consists of 16 residues. The CDR3 spells CASSIGGGTSGGKQFF. DNA of the CDR3: TGTGCCAGTAGTATAGGGGGAGGGACTAGCGGGGGAAAGCAGTTCTTC.

V usage is TRBV9 and J usage is TRBJ1-2, with 8 bases that match TRBD1. CDR1 is SGDLS and CDR2 is YYNGEE in the germline V gene. V was pared by 4 bases and J by 4 bases, with 3 bases of the junction left unmatched. The CDR3 consists of 13 residues. CDR3 in amino acids: CASSTTGGYGYTF. The CDR3 DNA sequence: TGTGCCAGCAGCACCACAGGGGGCTATGGCTACACCTTC.

The chain employs TRBV6-5 and TRBJ2-5, with D hard to call. Germline V CDR1 and CDR2: MNHEY, SVGAGI. The germline V and J ends were trimmed by 4 bases and 5 bases, with 17 bases remaining between them. The CDR3 sequence is 15 residues long. The CDR3 DNA sequence: TGTGCCAGCAGTTCGCTGACTGGTTTCGGGGAGACCCAGTACTTC. Amino acid sequence: CASSSLTGFGETQYF.

This rearrangement joins TRBV7-6 to TRBJ2-3, with 7 bases fitting TRBD1. V shed 2 bases, J shed 2 bases, and the junction held 4 bases outside the gene matches. The germline CDR1 and CDR2 sequences are SGHVS and FNYEAQ. There are 15 residues in the CDR3. Here the CDR3 DNA reads TGTGCCAGCAGCTTACCCGGGACAGACACAGATACGCAGTATTTT. Its protein product is CASSLPGTDTDTQYF.

The chain recombines TRBV11-2 with TRBJ2-7, with D possibly being TRBD1 (6 bases). V gave up 6 bases and J gave up 1 base, with 10 bases separating them. Per germline, CDR1 SGHAT and CDR2 FQNNGV. The CDR3 totals 13 residues. Written as DNA, the CDR3 is TGTGCCAGCAGAGCCGGGACATCCTACGAGCAGTACTTC. Translating gives CASRAGTSYEQYF.

The rearrangement joins TRBV30 to TRBJ1-1; no clear D gene. There are 13 residues in the CDR3. Germline CDR1 GTSNPN, CDR2 SVGIG (reference sequence). The ends were cut back, 3 bases at V and 0 bases at J, with 8 bases in the middle. The CDR3 DNA is TGTGCCTGGAGAAGGCAGGTGAACACTGAAGCTTTCTTT. This gives the protein CAWRRQVNTEAFF.